This T cell receptor (beta chain) derives from a study of blood T cell repertoires in COVID-19. Turning to the study itself: From the United States, Italy and Spain came samples of acute and convalescent COVID-19.

The CDR3 has 15 amino acids. The germline V gene has CDR1 ENHRY and CDR2 SYGVKD. J was trimmed by 3 bases and V by 8 bases; bases with no gene match: 12. Study processing details: Reference gene primer amplification in the assay estimated nucleated cell counts. Here immunoSEQ multiplex PCR was the method, and the copy in TCRdb shows in-frame clones only, minus some. D and trimming were read from the DNA, whereas the V and J calls and clone size are those reported in that table. The table has 200,000 to 250,000 clones, 82% seen once. The Seattle patients joined while their infection was active and were tracked longitudinally afterward.

The sample comprised peripheral blood. The TCR sequence derives from a woman aged 80 or over with COVID-19, enrolled during active disease. J is TRBJ2-7 and V is TRBV10-3, with 8 nucleotides matching TRBD2. This chain's CDR3 is CAIQRQGSGSYEQYF. As DNA, the CDR3 is TGTGCCATCCAACGTCAAGGGAGCGGGAGCTACGAGCAGTACTTC.